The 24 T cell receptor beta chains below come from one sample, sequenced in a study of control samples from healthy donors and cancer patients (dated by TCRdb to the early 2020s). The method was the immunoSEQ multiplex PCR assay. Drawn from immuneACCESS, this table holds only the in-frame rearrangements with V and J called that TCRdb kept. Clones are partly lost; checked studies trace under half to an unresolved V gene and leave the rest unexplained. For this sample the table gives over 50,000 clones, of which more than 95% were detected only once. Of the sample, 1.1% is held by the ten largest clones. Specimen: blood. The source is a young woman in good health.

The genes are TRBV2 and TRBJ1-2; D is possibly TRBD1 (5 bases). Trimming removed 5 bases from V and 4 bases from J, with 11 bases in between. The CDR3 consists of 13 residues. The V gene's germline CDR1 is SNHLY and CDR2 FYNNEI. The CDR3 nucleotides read TGTGCCAGCAGTCAGCAGGGCGGCTATGGCTACACCTTC. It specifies CASSQQGGYGYTF.

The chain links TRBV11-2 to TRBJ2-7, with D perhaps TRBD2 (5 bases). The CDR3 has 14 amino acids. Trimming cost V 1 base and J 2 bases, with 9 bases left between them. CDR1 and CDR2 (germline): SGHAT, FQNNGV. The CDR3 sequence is CASSLGREPYEQYF. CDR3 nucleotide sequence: TGTGCCAGCAGCTTAGGCCGGGAACCCTACGAGCAGTACTTC.

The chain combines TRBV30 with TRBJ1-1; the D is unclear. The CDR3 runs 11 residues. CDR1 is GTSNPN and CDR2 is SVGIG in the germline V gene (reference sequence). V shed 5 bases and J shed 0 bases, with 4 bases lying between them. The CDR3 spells CAWDLNTEAFF. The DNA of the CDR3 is TGTGCCTGGGACTTGAACACTGAAGCTTTCTTT.

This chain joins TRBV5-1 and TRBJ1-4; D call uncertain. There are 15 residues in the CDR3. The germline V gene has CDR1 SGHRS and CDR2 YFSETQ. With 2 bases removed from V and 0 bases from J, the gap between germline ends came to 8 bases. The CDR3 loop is CASSFEPATNEKLFF. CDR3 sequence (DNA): TGCGCCAGCAGCTTTGAGCCCGCAACTAATGAAAAACTGTTTTTT.

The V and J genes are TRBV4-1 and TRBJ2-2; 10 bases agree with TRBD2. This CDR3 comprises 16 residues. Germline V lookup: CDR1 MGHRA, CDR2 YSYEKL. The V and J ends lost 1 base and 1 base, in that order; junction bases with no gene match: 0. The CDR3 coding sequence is TGCGCCAGCAGCCAAGCTAGCGGGGGGAACACCGGGGAGCTGTTTTTT. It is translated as CASSQASGGNTGELFF.

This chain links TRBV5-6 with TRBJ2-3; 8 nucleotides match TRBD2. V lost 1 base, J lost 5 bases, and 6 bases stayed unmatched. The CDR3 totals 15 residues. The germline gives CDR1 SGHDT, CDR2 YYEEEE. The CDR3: CASSLSLAGLDTQYF. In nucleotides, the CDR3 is TGTGCCAGCAGCTTGTCGTTAGCGGGGCTAGATACGCAGTATTTT.

CDR3 sequence: CASSYVNTDTQYF. DNA for the CDR3: TGTGCCAGCAGTTACGTAAACACAGATACGCAGTATTTT. This chain uses TRBV6-5 with TRBJ2-3, with no clear D. CDR1 MNHEY and CDR2 SVGAGI come from the germline V gene. V lost 2 bases and J lost 2, with 5 bases in between. The CDR3 length is 13 residues.

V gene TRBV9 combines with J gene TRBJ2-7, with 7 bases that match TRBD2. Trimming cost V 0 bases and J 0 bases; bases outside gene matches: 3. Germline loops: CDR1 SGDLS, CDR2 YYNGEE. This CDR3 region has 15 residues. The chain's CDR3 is CASSVDGGSSYEQYF. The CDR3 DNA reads TGTGCCAGCAGCGTAGACGGCGGGAGCTCCTACGAGCAGTACTTC.

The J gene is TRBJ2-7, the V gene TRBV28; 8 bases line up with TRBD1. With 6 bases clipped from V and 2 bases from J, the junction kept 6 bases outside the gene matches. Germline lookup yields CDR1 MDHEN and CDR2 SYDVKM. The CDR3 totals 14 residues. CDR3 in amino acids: CASRFSTGAYEQYF. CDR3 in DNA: TGTGCCAGCAGGTTTTCGACAGGGGCCTACGAGCAGTACTTC.

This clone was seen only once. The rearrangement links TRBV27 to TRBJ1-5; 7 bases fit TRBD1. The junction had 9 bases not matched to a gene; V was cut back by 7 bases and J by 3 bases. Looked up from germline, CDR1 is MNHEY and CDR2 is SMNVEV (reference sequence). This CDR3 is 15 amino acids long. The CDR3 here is CASTPLDRINQPQHF. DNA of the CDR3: TGTGCCAGCACCCCTTTGGACAGGATCAATCAGCCCCAGCATTTT.

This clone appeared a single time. The CDR3 spells CASSDSPGGTDTQYF. The CDR3 DNA sequence: TGTGCCAGCAGTGACTCGCCGGGGGGCACAGATACGCAGTATTTT. The genes are TRBV6-4 and TRBJ2-3; D possibly corresponds to TRBD2 (6 bases). Germline values: CDR1 MRHNA, CDR2 SNTAGT. The CDR3 has 15 amino acids. V gave up 0 bases and J gave up 1 base, with 8 bases separating them.

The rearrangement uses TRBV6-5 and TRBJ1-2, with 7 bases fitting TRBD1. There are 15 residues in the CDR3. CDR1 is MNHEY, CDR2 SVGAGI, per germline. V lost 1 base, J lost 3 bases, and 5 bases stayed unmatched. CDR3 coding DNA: TGTGCCAGCAGTTACTTCAGGGGGTGGGACTATGGCTACACCTTC. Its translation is CASSYFRGWDYGYTF.

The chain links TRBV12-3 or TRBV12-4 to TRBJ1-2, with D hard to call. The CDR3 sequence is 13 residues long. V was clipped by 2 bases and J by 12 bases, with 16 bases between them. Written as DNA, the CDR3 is TGTGCCAGCAGTTTATCTTCTGGTCGCTCAGACACCTTC. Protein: CASSLSSGRSDTF.

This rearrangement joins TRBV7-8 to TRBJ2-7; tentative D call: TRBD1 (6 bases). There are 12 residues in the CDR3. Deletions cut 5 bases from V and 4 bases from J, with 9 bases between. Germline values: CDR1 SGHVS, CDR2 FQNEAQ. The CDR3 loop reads CASSRTGYEQYF. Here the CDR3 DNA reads TGTGCCAGCAGCCGAACAGGGTACGAGCAGTACTTC.

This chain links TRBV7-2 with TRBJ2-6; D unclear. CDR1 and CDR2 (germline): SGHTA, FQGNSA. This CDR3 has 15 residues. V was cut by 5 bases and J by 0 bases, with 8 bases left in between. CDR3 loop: CASSLRSSGANVLTF. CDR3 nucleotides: TGTGCCAGCAGCCTTCGAAGCTCTGGGGCCAACGTCCTGACTTTC.

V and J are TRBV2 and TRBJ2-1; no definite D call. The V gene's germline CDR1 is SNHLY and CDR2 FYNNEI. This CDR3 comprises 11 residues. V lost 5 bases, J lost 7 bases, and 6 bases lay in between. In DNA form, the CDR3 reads TGTGCCAGCAGTCTGACAAATGAGCAGTTCTTC. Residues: CASSLTNEQFF.

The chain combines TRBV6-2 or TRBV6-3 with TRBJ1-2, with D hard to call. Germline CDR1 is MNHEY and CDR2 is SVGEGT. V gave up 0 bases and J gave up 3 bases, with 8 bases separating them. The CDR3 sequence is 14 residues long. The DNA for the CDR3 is TGTGCCAGCAGTTACTCAGTTGCCCACTATGGCTACACCTTC. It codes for CASSYSVAHYGYTF.

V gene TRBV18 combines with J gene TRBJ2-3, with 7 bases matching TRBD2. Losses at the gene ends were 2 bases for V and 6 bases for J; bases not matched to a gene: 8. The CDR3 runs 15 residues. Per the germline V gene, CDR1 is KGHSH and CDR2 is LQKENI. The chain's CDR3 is CASSPASGATDTQYF. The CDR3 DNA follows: TGTGCCAGCTCACCAGCCAGCGGGGCAACGGATACGCAGTATTTT.

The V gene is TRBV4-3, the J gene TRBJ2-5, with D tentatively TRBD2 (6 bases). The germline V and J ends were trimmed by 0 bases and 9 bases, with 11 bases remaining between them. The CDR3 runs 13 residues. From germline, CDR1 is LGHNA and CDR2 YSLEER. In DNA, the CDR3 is TGCGCCAGCAGCCAAGATGGCAGGGAGGCCCAGTACTTC. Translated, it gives CASSQDGREAQYF.

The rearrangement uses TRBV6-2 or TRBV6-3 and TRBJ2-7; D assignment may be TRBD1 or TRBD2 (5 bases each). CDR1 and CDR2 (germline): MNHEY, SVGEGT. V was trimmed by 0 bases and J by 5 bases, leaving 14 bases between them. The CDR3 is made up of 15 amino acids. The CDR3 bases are TGTGCCAGCAGTTACTCCCGCAGGGAGCTAGACGAGCAGTACTTC. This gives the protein CASSYSRRELDEQYF.

CDR3 DNA: TGTGCCAGCAGCCCCGACCCCGGGGAGCTGTTTTTT. Protein: CASSPDPGELFF. This chain uses TRBV12-3 or TRBV12-4 with TRBJ2-2; D not certain. The V and J ends lost 6 bases and 6 bases respectively, with 8 bases between them. CDR3 length: 12 amino acids.

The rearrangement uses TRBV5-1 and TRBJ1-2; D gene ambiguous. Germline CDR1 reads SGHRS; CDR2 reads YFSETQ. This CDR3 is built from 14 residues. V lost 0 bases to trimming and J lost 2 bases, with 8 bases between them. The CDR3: CASSLAGFNYGYTF. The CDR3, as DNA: TGCGCCAGCAGCTTGGCGGGATTCAACTATGGCTACACCTTC. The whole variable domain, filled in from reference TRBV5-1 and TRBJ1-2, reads KAGVTQTPRYLIKTRGQQVTLSCSPISGHRSVSWYQQTPGQGLQFLFEYFSETQRNKGNFPGRFSGRQFSNSRSEMNVSTLELGDSALYLCASSLAGFNYGYTFGSGTRLTVV.

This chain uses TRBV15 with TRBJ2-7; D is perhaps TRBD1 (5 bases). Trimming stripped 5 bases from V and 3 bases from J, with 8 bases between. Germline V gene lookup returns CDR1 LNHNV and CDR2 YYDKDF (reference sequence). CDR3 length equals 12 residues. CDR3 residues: CATSLRDYEQYF. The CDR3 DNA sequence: TGTGCCACCAGCCTCAGGGACTACGAGCAGTACTTC.

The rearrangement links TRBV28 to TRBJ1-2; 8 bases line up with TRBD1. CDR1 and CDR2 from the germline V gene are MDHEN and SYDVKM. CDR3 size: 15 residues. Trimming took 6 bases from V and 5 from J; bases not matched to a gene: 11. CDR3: CASSPPGGEKYGYTF. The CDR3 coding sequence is TGTGCCAGCAGCCCCCCAGGGGGCGAGAAGTATGGCTACACCTTC.